One TCR beta chain is described in this entry. Authors' analysis steps: It was from reference gene primer amplification that nucleated cell counts were estimated. Assay: immunoSEQ multiplex PCR; the TCRdb copy retains only in-frame clones and omits some. V, J and clone size are those of that table, while D and trimming were read from the DNA. The sample holds more than 90,000 clones, roughly 80% seen once. This entry belongs to a study of blood T cell repertoires in COVID-19. The overall study: Acute and convalescent COVID-19 samples came from the United States, Italy and Spain. In each case, the material was cDNA or gDNA derived from T cells, B-cell-depleted T cells, or PBMCs.

Germline V gene data show CDR1 as SGHAT and CDR2 as FQNNGV. V gave up 7 bases and J gave up 6 bases, with 16 bases separating them. The CDR3 is 14 amino acids. The clonotype was recovered from a man between 45 and 60 years old with acute or convalescent COVID-19. The chain has TRBV11-2 and TRBJ2-1, with D tentatively TRBD2 (5 bases). The sequenced material came from peripheral blood. CDR3 sequence: CASTTFSGINEQFF. The CDR3 nucleotides are TGTGCCAGCACGACATTCTCGGGAATCAATGAGCAGTTCTTC.